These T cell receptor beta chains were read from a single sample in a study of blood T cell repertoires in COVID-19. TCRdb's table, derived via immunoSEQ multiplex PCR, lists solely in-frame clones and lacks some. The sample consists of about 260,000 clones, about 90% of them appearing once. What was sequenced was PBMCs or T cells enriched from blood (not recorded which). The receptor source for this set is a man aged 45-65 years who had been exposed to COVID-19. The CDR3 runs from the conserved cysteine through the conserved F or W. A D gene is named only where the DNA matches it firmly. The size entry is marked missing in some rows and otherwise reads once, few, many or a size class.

DNA: TGCGCCAGCAGCCCCGGGACTAGCGCTTCCTACAATGAGCAGTTCTTC
CDR3: CASSPGTSASYNEQFF
J: TRBJ2-1
size: once
V: TRBV5-1
D: TRBD2

DNA: TGTGCCAGTAGTATAAAACCGGGACAGGGGGCTACAGATACGCAGTATTTT
CDR3: CASSIKPGQGATDTQYF
J: TRBJ2-3
size: .
V: TRBV19
D: TRBD1

DNA: TGCACCTCCGCTGGAGAAACGGAGACCCAGTACTTC
CDR3: CTSAGETETQYF
J: TRBJ2-5
size: .
V: TRBV29-1
D: .

DNA: TGTGCCAGCAGCTTCGACAGGGCCAACGAGCAGTACTTC
CDR3: CASSFDRANEQYF
J: TRBJ2-7
size: .
V: TRBV13
D: TRBD1

DNA: TGTGCCAGCAGCCTAGACCGAGCAACTAATGAAAAACTGTTTTTT
CDR3: CASSLDRATNEKLFF
J: TRBJ1-4
size: .
V: TRBV11-1
D: .

DNA: TGTGCCAGCAGTTTGGGACGGGGGCAGCCCCAGCATTTT
CDR3: CASSLGRGQPQHF
J: TRBJ1-5
size: .
V: TRBV12-3/TRBV12-4
D: .

DNA: TGTGCCAGCAGCGCCGGGACTGGCCTTGGGACCCAGTACTTC
CDR3: CASSAGTGLGTQYF
J: TRBJ2-5
size: .
V: TRBV5-8
D: .

DNA: TGTGCCAGCTCTCCCCAAACAGGGAATTCACCCCTCCACTTT
CDR3: CASSPQTGNSPLHF
J: TRBJ1-6
size: .
V: TRBV18
D: .

DNA: TGTGCCAGCAGCTTTTACACGTCGGCGGGATTCTCCTACGAGCAGTACTTC
CDR3: CASSFYTSAGFSYEQYF
J: TRBJ2-7
size: .
V: TRBV7-8
D: .

DNA: TGTGCCAGCGAGGGATATAGCAATCAGCCCCAGCATTTT
CDR3: CASEGYSNQPQHF
J: TRBJ1-5
size: .
V: TRBV28
D: .

DNA: TGTGCCACCAGCCCGAGACAGGAGTACACTGAAGCTTTCTTT
CDR3: CATSPRQEYTEAFF
J: TRBJ1-1
size: .
V: TRBV15
D: .

DNA: TGTGCCAGCAGAGGCGGGACAGAACGAGAAGCTTTCTTT
CDR3: CASRGGTEREAFF
J: TRBJ1-1
size: .
V: TRBV6-5
D: TRBD1

DNA: TGTGCCAGCTCACAACGGTACCAAGAGACCCAGTACTTC
CDR3: CASSQRYQETQYF
J: TRBJ2-5
size: .
V: TRBV18
D: .

DNA: TGTGCCAGCAGCAGAGACTGGGACAGGAATCAGCCCCAGCATTTT
CDR3: CASSRDWDRNQPQHF
J: TRBJ1-5
size: .
V: TRBV28
D: TRBD1

DNA: TGCGCCAGCAGCTTGCAGTTCGGGGGAAATAGTGAAAAACTGTTTTTT
CDR3: CASSLQFGGNSEKLFF
J: TRBJ1-4
size: .
V: TRBV5-1
D: .

DNA: TGTGCCAGCTCACAGGGGACAGGACGCTCTGGGGCCAACGTCCTGACTTTC
CDR3: CASSQGTGRSGANVLTF
J: TRBJ2-6
size: .
V: TRBV18
D: TRBD1

DNA: TGTGCCACAAGACAGGCGTACTCTGGAAACACCATATATTTT
CDR3: CATRQAYSGNTIYF
J: TRBJ1-3
size: .
V: TRBV3-1/TRBV3-2
D: .

DNA: TGCGCCAGCAGCTTACTCAGCGGGGTTAGGCATGAGCAGTTCTTC
CDR3: CASSLLSGVRHEQFF
J: TRBJ2-1
size: once
V: TRBV5-1
D: TRBD2

DNA: TGTGCCAGTCAACTAGCGGGAATCTACAATGAGCAGTTCTTC
CDR3: CASQLAGIYNEQFF
J: TRBJ2-1
size: once
V: TRBV2
D: TRBD2

DNA: TGCGCCAGCAGCTTCCGGGGGGCAGCCGGCACAGATACGCAGTATTTT
CDR3: CASSFRGAAGTDTQYF
J: TRBJ2-3
size: .
V: TRBV5-1
D: .